A selection of T cell receptor beta chains follows, all from one sample in a study of human T cells and chemical hapten exposure. TCRdb reanalysed the RACE reads using MiXCR and keeps one entry per CDR3 protein. Found here are 100,000 to 150,000 distinct CDR3 sequences, 9% to 10% of them singletons; the top ten hold around 1.7%. Sequenced: whole blood. The source is a male donor in good health. Some clones in this sample may be carry-over from other donors' samples. Both conserved end residues are part of each CDR3. D genes are given only for firm matches. Expanded clones are given a class, and other clones once, few, many or no size at all.

d_call	v_call	clone_size	j_call	cdr3_length	cdr3_aa	cdr3_nt
-	TRBV20-1	many	TRBJ2-5	17	CSARGNKGQGPEETQYF	TGCAGTGCTAGAGGGAATAAAGGGCAGGGGCCGGAGGAGACCCAGTACTTC
TRBD1	TRBV20-1	few	TRBJ1-2	13	CSATGQGGYGYTF	TGCAGTGCTACGGGACAGGGGGGCTATGGCTACACCTTC
TRBD1	TRBV12-3/TRBV12-4	few	TRBJ1-2	15	CASSLAGQGDYGYTF	TGTGCCAGCAGTTTAGCGGGACAGGGGGACTATGGCTACACCTTC
TRBD1	TRBV25-1	many	TRBJ2-7	13	CASSDAGGVEQYF	TGTGCCAGCAGTGACGCAGGGGGCGTCGAGCAGTACTTC
-	TRBV6-5	-	TRBJ2-7	13	CASSPTRGGLQYF	TGTGCCAGCAGTCCCACACGAGGCGGGTTGCAGTACTTC
-	TRBV12-3/TRBV12-4	-	TRBJ2-2	13	CASSMESAGELFF	TGTGCCAGCAGTATGGAGTCGGCCGGGGAGCTGTTTTTT
-	TRBV5-6	few	TRBJ1-2	16	CASSLPTTEGNYGYTF	TGTGCCAGCAGCTTGCCAACAACTGAGGGGAACTATGGCTACACCTTC
-	TRBV29-1	-	TRBJ2-7	14	CSVVDPLLSYEQYF	TGCAGCGTTGTTGACCCACTCCTCTCCTACGAGCAGTACTTC
TRBD2	TRBV20-1	few	TRBJ2-1	14	CSATTSASYNEQFF	TGCAGTGCGACGACTAGCGCCTCCTACAATGAGCAGTTCTTC
TRBD2	TRBV20-1	few	TRBJ2-1	13	CSATPLAGAPQFF	TGCAGTGCTACACCACTAGCGGGAGCTCCGCAGTTCTTC
-	TRBV27	few	TRBJ2-5	12	CASSSGASGQYF	TGTGCCAGCAGTTCAGGGGCGAGTGGCCAGTACTTC
-	TRBV20-1	few	TRBJ1-1	15	CSATIQQVTETEAFF	TGCAGTGCTACAATTCAACAGGTCACGGAGACTGAAGCTTTCTTT
-	TRBV10-3	many	TRBJ1-2	15	CAISESKAANYGYTF	TGTGCCATCAGTGAGTCGAAGGCAGCGAACTATGGCTACACCTTC
-	TRBV25-1	few	TRBJ1-5	14	CASSGGERNQPQHF	TGTGCCAGCAGTGGAGGGGAGCGCAATCAGCCCCAGCATTTT
TRBD2	TRBV5-4	-	TRBJ2-1	18	CASSLTSGGAQAYNEQFF	TGTGCCAGCAGCCTGACTAGCGGGGGGGCCCAGGCCTACAATGAGCAGTTCTTC
-	TRBV6-1	few	TRBJ1-2	14	CASSVNVGSSGYTF	TGTGCCAGCAGTGTAAACGTGGGGTCTTCTGGCTACACCTTC
-	TRBV12-5	many	TRBJ1-4	14	CASGFLATNEKLFF	TGTGCTAGTGGTTTTCTTGCAACTAATGAAAAACTGTTTTTT
-	TRBV29-1	many	TRBJ2-1	15	CSVEVLRSSYNEQFF	TGCAGCGTTGAAGTTCTAAGAAGCTCCTACAATGAGCAGTTCTTC
TRBD2	TRBV19	-	TRBJ2-7	17	CASTPTSGRSQGSEQYF	TGTGCCAGTACCCCGACTAGCGGGAGGTCTCAAGGAAGCGAGCAGTACTTC
-	TRBV5-1	many	TRBJ2-3	13	CASRGSSTDTQYF	TGCGCCAGCAGGGGGTCTAGCACAGATACGCAGTATTTT
TRBD1	TRBV7-2	many	TRBJ1-4	16	CASSLEFGTGYEKLFF	TGTGCCAGCAGCTTAGAATTTGGGACAGGGTACGAAAAACTGTTTTTT
TRBD1	TRBV3-1	many	TRBJ2-7	15	CASSPVGTDLYEQYF	TGTGCCAGCAGCCCCGTCGGGACAGACCTATACGAGCAGTACTTC
TRBD2	TRBV7-2	-	TRBJ2-3	17	CASSLGGLAGRADTQYF	TGTGCCAGCAGCTTAGGTGGACTAGCGGGACGAGCAGATACGCAGTATTTT
-	TRBV7-2	many	TRBJ1-1	13	CASSIWGATEAFF	TGTGCCAGCAGTATTTGGGGGGCCACTGAAGCTTTCTTT
-	TRBV12-3/TRBV12-4	many	TRBJ1-1	15	CASSLGGEMNTEAFF	TGTGCCAGCAGTTTGGGGGGAGAGATGAACACTGAAGCTTTCTTT
-	TRBV12-3/TRBV12-4	few	TRBJ1-4	19	CASSLGEWRGSATNEKLFF	TGTGCCAGCAGTTTAGGGGAGTGGCGGGGTAGCGCAACTAATGAAAAACTGTTTTTT
TRBD2	TRBV6-1	many	TRBJ2-1	14	CASSGVAGVDEQFF	TGTGCCAGCAGTGGGGTAGCGGGAGTGGATGAGCAGTTCTTC
-	TRBV6-6	-	TRBJ1-4	15	CASSYGGAWDEKLFF	TGTGCCAGCAGTTATGGGGGGGCATGGGATGAAAAACTGTTTTTT
-	TRBV28	-	TRBJ1-6	17	CASSLVSPGHPNSPLHF	TGTGCCAGCAGTTTAGTTTCCCCGGGACACCCTAATTCACCCCTCCACTTT
-	TRBV21-1	many	TRBJ1-2	11	CASSNRGGYTF	TGTGCCAGCAGCAACAGGGGTGGCTACACCTTC
-	TRBV15	-	TRBJ2-3	18	CATSRDGGSYYFTDTQYF	TGTGCCACCAGCAGAGATGGAGGATCCTACTATTTCACAGATACGCAGTATTTT
-	TRBV7-2	many	TRBJ2-3	14	CASSFGLAADTQYF	TGTGCCAGCAGCTTTGGCCTAGCCGCAGATACGCAGTATTTT
-	TRBV27	many	TRBJ1-1	14	CASRSEGTNTEAFF	TGTGCCAGCAGATCGGAGGGGACAAACACTGAAGCTTTCTTT
TRBD1	TRBV19	-	TRBJ2-7	14	CASSPGTGDYEQYF	TGTGCCAGTAGTCCCGGGACAGGAGACTACGAGCAGTACTTC
-	TRBV7-9	many	TRBJ2-4	16	CASSPSERRRRHIQYF	TGTGCCAGCAGCCCCTCCGAGAGGCGTAGGCGGCACATTCAGTACTTC
-	TRBV12-3/TRBV12-4	few	TRBJ2-2	14	CASSLAGRSGELFF	TGTGCCAGCAGTTTGGCCGGGAGATCCGGGGAGCTGTTTTTT
-	TRBV6-6	-	TRBJ2-7	15	CASSDSNRAAYEQYF	TGTGCCAGCAGTGACTCAAACAGGGCCGCCTACGAGCAGTACTTC
-	TRBV9	many	TRBJ1-2	15	CASSVGSRPNYGYTF	TGTGCCAGCAGCGTAGGTTCGAGGCCTAACTATGGCTACACCTTC
TRBD2	TRBV5-1	many	TRBJ2-1	17	CASTPLGGRASGDEQFF	TGCGCCAGCACCCCCCTGGGAGGGAGGGCCAGTGGAGATGAGCAGTTCTTC
-	TRBV7-9	-	TRBJ1-1	15	CASSLVTGLTAEAFF	TGTGCCAGCAGCTTAGTAACAGGGCTTACTGCTGAAGCTTTCTTT
-	TRBV7-2	many	TRBJ2-7	15	CASSLEAGSSYEQYF	TGTGCCAGCAGCTTAGAGGCGGGAAGCTCCTACGAGCAGTACTTC
-	TRBV11-2	few	TRBJ2-4	15	CASSGSEIAKNIQYF	TGTGCCAGCAGCGGTTCAGAAATAGCCAAAAACATTCAGTACTTC
TRBD1	TRBV27	few	TRBJ2-7	16	CASSLAGTGGTYEQYF	TGTGCCAGCAGTTTGGCCGGGACAGGGGGGACCTACGAGCAGTACTTC
-	TRBV15	-	TRBJ2-7	12	CATSTTNYEQYF	TGTGCCACCAGCACGACAAACTACGAGCAGTACTTC
TRBD1	TRBV2	-	TRBJ2-4	15	CASRTGRTAKNIQYF	TGTGCCAGCAGGACAGGGCGGACGGCCAAAAACATTCAGTACTTC
-	TRBV11-2	-	TRBJ2-3	15	CASSSQGTSTDTQYF	TGTGCCAGCAGTTCCCAGGGGACTAGCACAGATACGCAGTATTTT